This TCR beta chain originates from a study of blood T cell dynamics during melanoma immunotherapy. Across the whole study: First-line therapy was either pembrolizumab or nivolumab with ipilimumab for metastatic melanoma.

The time point here: pre-treatment baseline. Prior systemic cancer therapy, immunosuppressant use and other active malignancies excluded patients. The repertoire was sequenced with immunoSEQ multiplex PCR; TCRdb's copy has only in-frame clones and lacks some. This sample yields roughly 7,000 clones, of which around 80% are seen a single time; around 39% belongs to the top ten. The sequence came from a human donor with melanoma. Some clones in this sample may be carry-over from other donors' samples. The material sequenced was blood, taken from a patient treated with checkpoint blockade.

DNA of the CDR3: TGCGCCAGCAGCCCTCTCCCAAAGTTGGGCGGATTCTACGAGCAGTACTTC. Residues: CASSPLPKLGGFYEQYF. The chain couples TRBV4-1 to TRBJ2-7; D is uncertain. The germline V gene has CDR1 MGHRA and CDR2 YSYEKL. The CDR3 contains 17 residues. The V and J ends lost 4 bases and 3 bases respectively, with 22 bases between them.